This T cell receptor (beta chain) is drawn from a study of memory CD4+ T cells and cytomegalovirus serostatus. Regarding the study as a whole: Repertoires predicted CMV serostatus with median bootstrapped AUC of around 0.96. CD4+ memory repertoires contained about two fifths of the 164 reported CMV TCRbeta sequences.

TCRdb's copy holds only in-frame clones and misses some; the assay was immunoSEQ multiplex PCR. The repertoire has 25,000 to 30,000 clones, approximately 72% of them found once; the top ten carry 0.65% to 0.85%. Single viable CD3+CD4+CD8-CD45RO+ cells were sorted as the memory CD4+ T cells. CDR3 length: 16 residues. In germline, CDR1 is MNHNY, CDR2 SVGAGI (reference sequence). V lost 1 base and J lost 8, with 17 bases in between. With respect to this clone: Its antigen is not known.

This chain uses TRBV6-6 with TRBJ1-4, with D uncertain. Sequenced material: memory CD4+ T cells from blood. This TCR derives from an adult in good health and CMV-seronegative. CDR3 sequence reads: CASSYFEGRLNEKLFF. CDR3 bases: TGTGCCAGCAGTTACTTTGAGGGCAGACTCAACGAAAAACTGTTTTTT.